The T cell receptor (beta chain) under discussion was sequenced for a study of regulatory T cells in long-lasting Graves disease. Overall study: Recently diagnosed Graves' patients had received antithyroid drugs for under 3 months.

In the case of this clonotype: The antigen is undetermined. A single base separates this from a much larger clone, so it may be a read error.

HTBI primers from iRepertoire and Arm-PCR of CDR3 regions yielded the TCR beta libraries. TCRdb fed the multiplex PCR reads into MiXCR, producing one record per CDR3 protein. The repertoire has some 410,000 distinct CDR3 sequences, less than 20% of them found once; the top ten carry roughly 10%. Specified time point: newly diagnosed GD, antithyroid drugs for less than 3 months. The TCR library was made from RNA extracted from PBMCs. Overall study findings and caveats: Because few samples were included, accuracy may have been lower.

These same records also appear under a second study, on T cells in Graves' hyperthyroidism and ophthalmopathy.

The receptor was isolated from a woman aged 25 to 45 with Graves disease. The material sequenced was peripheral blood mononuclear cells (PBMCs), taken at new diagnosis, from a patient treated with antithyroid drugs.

The CDR3: CAWNRGLAETYEQFF. The DNA for the CDR3 is TGTGCCTGGAATAGGGGACTAGCGGAAACCTACGAGCAGTTCTTC. The chain is built from TRBV30 and TRBJ2-7, with 11 bases lining up with TRBD2. The DNA end favors TRBJ2-1, so the J call may be wrong. In germline, CDR1 is GTSNPN, CDR2 SVGIG (reference sequence). This CDR3 region has 15 residues.